This T cell receptor (beta chain) was sequenced during a study of T-cell reconstitution after alpha-beta-depleted transplantation in children. Per germline, CDR1 DFQATT and CDR2 SNEGSKA (reference sequence). There are 10 residues in the CDR3. The V end lost 5 bases, the J end lost 6 bases, and 7 bases lay between the germline ends. This clonotype appeared many times. This sample's TCRbeta library carried unique molecular identifier barcodes. A single record per CDR3 protein comes from TCRdb applying MiXCR to the PCR reads. The table lists 200,000 to 250,000 distinct CDR3 sequences, approximately 9% of them singletons.

This sequence was found in a human donor who donated a stem cell graft to a child with acute lymphoblastic leukemia. V gene TRBV20-1 combines with J gene TRBJ1-1; D is uncertain. The input for sequencing was PBMCs from the stem cell graft donor, taken from the stem cell graft. The CDR3 DNA follows: TGCAGTGCTCTTTCCGCTGAAGCTTTCTTT. Translated, it gives CSALSAEAFF.